Following are 2 T cell receptor beta chains from one sample sequenced in a study of cytomegalovirus exposure and HLA in healthy donors. Libraries were prepared by immunoSEQ multiplex PCR; TCRdb keeps only in-frame clonotypes and omits some of them. The sample yields more than 110,000 clones, about 90% seen once. Sequences were obtained from PBMCs. These TCRs come from a woman aged 18 to 35 in good health and CMV-seropositive.

This sequence joins TRBV11-2 and TRBJ1-5; D is ambiguous. This CDR3 has 13 amino acids. Trimming took 4 bases from V and 7 from J, leaving 11 bases between them. The germline V gene encodes CDR1 SGHAT and CDR2 FQNNGV. The CDR3 spells CASSSSVGQPQHF. In nucleotides, the CDR3 is TGTGCCAGCAGCTCGTCGGTGGGCCAGCCCCAGCATTTT.

The chain has TRBV10-2 and TRBJ2-1; D is ambiguous. The CDR3 contains 15 residues. CDR1 is WSHSY, CDR2 SAAADI, per germline. V was clipped by 6 bases and J by 1 base, with 13 bases between them. The CDR3 bases are TGCGCCAGCAGCAGATATGCACCGTCCTACAATGAGCAGTTCTTC. As protein: CASSRYAPSYNEQFF.